A selection of T cell receptor beta chains follows, all from one sample in a study of OX40 agonist ivuxolimab in advanced cancers. Sequencing used immunoSEQ multiplex PCR; TCRdb keeps in-frame clones, though not all of them. This sample yields over 55,000 clones, of which 65% to 85% are seen a single time; under 9.5% belongs to the top ten. The source was CD4+ or CD8+ T cells sorted from blood, collected in a trial of the OX40 agonist ivuxolimab. These TCRs come from an adult with an advanced solid tumor such as melanoma, head and neck, liver or kidney cancer. The CDR3 runs from the conserved cysteine through the conserved F or W. D genes are given only for firm matches. Part of the rows lack a size; the others show once, few, many or a class for expanded clones.

j_call d_call clone_size v_call cdr3_nt cdr3_aa
TRBJ1-3 . . TRBV5-1 TGCGCCAGCAGCTTGGTGGGGAGCCTGGGTGGAAACACCATATATTTT CASSLVGSLGGNTIYF
TRBJ1-2 . . TRBV13 TGTGCCAGCAGCACCCAGGAAGTCTATGGCTACACCTTC CASSTQEVYGYTF
TRBJ2-3 TRBD2 few TRBV4-1 TGCGCCAGCAGCCTCCGCGGCAGCGGGGGGGCGGATACGCAGTATTTT CASSLRGSGGADTQYF
TRBJ1-6 . . TRBV5-6 TGTGCCAGCAGAGAGCGGGAGTATAATTCACCCCTCCACTTT CASREREYNSPLHF
TRBJ2-5 TRBD1 . TRBV7-9 TGTGCCAGCAGCAAGGACAGGACGGAGACCCAGTACTTC CASSKDRTETQYF
TRBJ1-1 . . TRBV2 TGTGCCAGCAGTTGGTGGCAGACCACTGAAGCTTTCTTT CASSWWQTTEAFF
TRBJ2-6 . . TRBV5-1 TGCGCCAGCAGCTTGGCCGGGACCGTCTTCTCTGGGGCCAACGTCCTGACTTTC CASSLAGTVFSGANVLTF
TRBJ2-6 TRBD1 once TRBV19 TGTGCCAGTAGTATCCGGACAGGGGGAGTTGGTGCTGGGGCCAACGTCCTGACTTTC CASSIRTGGVGAGANVLTF
TRBJ2-5 . . TRBV25-1 TGTGCCAGCAGTGACGAGTTTAGAGGGGGGACCCAGTACTTC CASSDEFRGGTQYF
TRBJ2-3 . . TRBV7-2 TGTGCCAGCAGCTTATCGTTGTATAGCACAGATACGCAGTATTTT CASSLSLYSTDTQYF
TRBJ2-7 . . TRBV7-2 TGTGCCAGCAGCTTAGAACAGGCCACCTACGAGCAGTACTTC CASSLEQATYEQYF
TRBJ2-6 . . TRBV7-9 TGTGCCAGCAGTTGGGGGGTATCTGGGGCCAACGTCCTGACTTTC CASSWGVSGANVLTF
TRBJ2-2 TRBD1 . TRBV7-9 TGTGCCAGCAGGCCAGGGGGCACCGGGGAGCTGTTTTTT CASRPGGTGELFF
TRBJ2-7 TRBD2 . TRBV5-1 TGCGCCAGCAGCTTGGACGAGCCAGCGGGGTGGTACGAGCAGTACTTC CASSLDEPAGWYEQYF
TRBJ1-4 TRBD1 . TRBV5-5 TGTGCCAGCAGCACCGGGACAGGAAGTGAAAAACTGTTTTTT CASSTGTGSEKLFF
TRBJ1-1 . few TRBV7-2 TGTGCCAGCAGCCTAGGACAGAACACTGAAGCTTTCTTT CASSLGQNTEAFF
TRBJ2-7 . . TRBV5-1 TGCGCCAGCAGCTGGAATAGCGGCTCCTACGAGCAGTACTTC CASSWNSGSYEQYF
TRBJ1-4 TRBD1 . TRBV25-1 TGTGCCAGCAGTTCGAGGGACAGGACGAATGAAAAACTGTTTTTT CASSSRDRTNEKLFF
TRBJ2-1 . . TRBV6-6 TGTGCCAGCTCATCAAACAATGAGCAGTTCTTC CASSSNNEQFF
TRBJ1-1 . . TRBV7-2 TGTGCCAGCAGCTTAGTAGGTGCTGAAGCTTTCTTT CASSLVGAEAFF
TRBJ1-3 . . TRBV2 TGTGCCAGCAGTGAAGGCATAAGCTCTGGAAACACCATATATTTT CASSEGISSGNTIYF
TRBJ2-1 TRBD2 . TRBV27 TGTGCCAGCAAGGGCCCAGCCGGAGGGCTAGCGGGGGACGTCCTCTACAATGAGCAGTTCTTC CASKGPAGGLAGDVLYNEQFF
TRBJ1-1 . . TRBV6-6 TGTGCCAGCAATCACGGGAACACTGAAGCTTTCTTT CASNHGNTEAFF
TRBJ2-7 . . TRBV5-4 TGTGCCAGCAGCTTGGGGAGGGGGTACGGCGAGCAGTACTTC CASSLGRGYGEQYF
TRBJ1-4 . . TRBV30 TGTGCCTGGAAACGGGCAGCTGATGAAAAACTGTTTTTT CAWKRAADEKLFF
TRBJ2-3 TRBD1 . TRBV7-2 TGTGCCAGCAGCCGGCGGACAGGGGGCGATACGCAGTATTTT CASSRRTGGDTQYF
TRBJ1-2 TRBD1 . TRBV19 TGTGCCAGTAGCTTGATTACAGGGGCCAGAGATGGCTACACCTTC CASSLITGARDGYTF
TRBJ1-3 . . TRBV4-2 TGTGCCAGCAGCCAAGATCCGGGGGACTCTGGAAACACCATATATTTT CASSQDPGDSGNTIYF
TRBJ1-4 TRBD1 once TRBV30 TGTGCCTGTCGACAGGGTGATGAAAAACTGTTTTTT CACRQGDEKLFF
TRBJ1-4 . . TRBV19 TGTGCCAGTAGTCCGACAGCCTCGGGGGAAAAACTGTTTTTT CASSPTASGEKLFF
TRBJ1-1 . . TRBV10-1 TGCGCCAGCAGGCGGAGACAGACCCCAAAGGACACTGAAGCTTTCTTT CASRRRQTPKDTEAFF
TRBJ2-3 TRBD2 . TRBV7-6 TGTGCCAGCAGCTTAGTCCCCGGGGGGAGGGCAACCACTAGCACAGATACGCAGTATTTT CASSLVPGGRATTSTDTQYF
TRBJ2-6 . . TRBV7-2 TGTGCCAGCAGCGAACATGGGGCTGGGGCCAACGTCCTGACTTTC CASSEHGAGANVLTF
TRBJ2-5 . many TRBV6-5 TGTGCCAGCAGTTACGGGGGGAAAGCGACCCAGTACTTC CASSYGGKATQYF
TRBJ2-1 . . TRBV15 TGTGCCACCAGAAGAACGGAGAGCTCCTACAATGAGCAGTTCTTC CATRRTESSYNEQFF
TRBJ1-1 TRBD1 . TRBV29-1 TGCAGCGTTGACAGGGGGCCGAACACTGAAGCTTTCTTT CSVDRGPNTEAFF
TRBJ2-2 . few TRBV7-3 TGTGCCAGCAGCTTACGTAGGGACGGGGAGCTGTTTTTT CASSLRRDGELFF
TRBJ2-1 . . TRBV5-6 TGTGCCAGCAGCTTCACCGACGGGGGTGGGTACAATGAGCAGTTCTTC CASSFTDGGGYNEQFF
TRBJ2-3 . . TRBV19 TGTGCCAGTAGGCCCAGACAGGCAGATACGCAGTATTTT CASRPRQADTQYF
TRBJ2-5 TRBD1 . TRBV7-2 TGTGCCAGCAGCTTACGAACAGGGGGCAGTCAGGGAGAGACCCAGTACTTC CASSLRTGGSQGETQYF
TRBJ2-7 . . TRBV6-6 TGTGCCAGCACCCGGGACGGGGACTACGAGCAGTACTTC CASTRDGDYEQYF